This T cell receptor beta chain was sequenced in a study of shared clonotypes between healthy human individuals. Sequencing was performed with immunoSEQ multiplex PCR; in TCRdb, only in-frame clones are kept and a portion is missing. The data show hundreds of thousands of clones, about 91% seen once. As concerns this clone: Its antigen is unknown.

The CDR3 contains 16 residues. Trimming stripped 6 bases from V and 0 bases from J, with 16 bases between. The germline CDR1 and CDR2 sequences are MNHEY and SMNVEV (reference sequence). Cells designated naive CD8 were CD45RO-negative and were positively selected for CCR7, with terminally differentiated effector memory CD45RA+ cells excluded. Findings of the study overall: The study found roughly 5% of naive CD4 clonotypes shared across several donors. Enrolling few donors narrowed the genetic and exposure-history diversity that was represented.

The V call is TRBV27, the J call TRBJ2-3; unclear D gene. The sample consisted of naive CD8+ T cells sorted from blood. The TCR sequence derives from a young man in good health. The CDR3 nucleotides read TGTGCCAGCAGGCCGGACCCATCTTACAGCACAGATACGCAGTATTTT. Translation gives CASRPDPSYSTDTQYF.